Shown below are 31 T cell receptor beta chains from a single sample sequenced in a study of regulatory T cells in long-lasting Graves disease. iRepertoire HTBI primers and Arm-PCR of CDR3 regions built TCR beta libraries. Via MiXCR, TCRdb re-called the multiplex PCR reads, giving one row per CDR3 protein. The data contain 200,000 to 250,000 distinct CDR3 sequences, roughly 19% of them singletons. As to time point: newly diagnosed GD, antithyroid drugs for less than 3 months. Isolated PBMC RNA provided the starting material for the TCR library. These same records also appear under a second study, on T cells in Graves' hyperthyroidism and ophthalmopathy.

This sample comprised peripheral blood mononuclear cells (PBMCs), obtained at new diagnosis, from a patient treated with antithyroid drugs. The source is a woman in her thirties with Graves disease.

The table lists this clonotype with many counts. The rearrangement links TRBV30 to TRBJ2-4, with D unclear. V lost 4 bases to trimming and J lost 0 bases, with 7 bases between them. Per the germline V gene, CDR1 is GTSNPN and CDR2 is SVGIG (reference sequence). The CDR3 contains 13 residues. CDR3 nucleotide sequence: TGTGCCTGGAATGCGGTAGCCAAAAACATTCAGTACTTC. It codes for CAWNAVAKNIQYF.

In regard to this clonotype: A much larger clone lies a single base off, so this may be a read error. The genes are TRBV6-9 and TRBJ1-2; the D is unclear. Per germline, CDR1 MNHGY and CDR2 SVAAGI. CDR3 length: 14 residues. Trimming left V 4 bases short and J 8 bases short, with 17 bases between. CDR3 DNA sequence: TGTGCCAGCAGTTGCTCCCAAGACGGTTTGGGCTACACCTTC. Its translation is CASSCSQDGLGYTF.

In the case of this clonotype: This is likely an artifact of a read error, given a far larger clone one base away. The chain carries TRBV5-1 and TRBJ2-1, with D perhaps assigned TRBD1 or TRBD2 (6 bases each). CDR1 and CDR2 from the germline V gene are SGHRS and YFSETQ. This CDR3 spans 17 amino acids. CDR3 in amino acids: CASSLAEAQGSENEQFF. As DNA, the CDR3 is TGTGCCAGCAGCTTAGCGGAGGCCCAGGGGTCAGAGAATGAGCAGTTCTTC.

In this sample, this clonotype turned up many times. The chain carries TRBV6-5 and TRBJ2-3, with D unclear. Deletions cut 0 bases from V and 4 bases from J, with 8 bases between. The CDR3 spans 14 residues. CDR1 MNHEY and CDR2 SVGAGI come from the germline V gene. In nucleotides, the CDR3 is TGTGCCAGCAGTTACTCGATAAGGGCAGATACGCAGTATTTT. Translation gives CASSYSIRADTQYF.

Many counts were recorded for this clonotype. The junction departs from germline at one end; a sequencing error may be responsible. The V and J genes are TRBV2 and TRBJ2-1; 7 bases agree with TRBD2. This CDR3 region has 11 residues. Germline V gene sequence: CDR1 SNHLY, CDR2 FYNNEI. The CDR3 sequence: CASRGGLEEVF. As DNA, the CDR3 is TGTGCCAGCAGGGGAGGGTTGGAGGAGGTCTTC.

This clonotype came up many times. The V call is TRBV7-3, the J call TRBJ1-1; tentatively, D is TRBD1 (6 bases). The CDR3 loop spans 12 amino acids. V dropped 3 bases and J dropped 8 bases, with 10 bases sitting between them. Germline V CDR1 and CDR2: SGHTA, FQGTGA. CDR3 protein: CASSFLGAEAFF. CDR3 DNA: TGTGCCAGCAGCTTCCTGGGGGCCGAAGCTTTCTTT.

This clonotype was found many times. V is TRBV7-3 and J is TRBJ2-5; TRBD2 is a possible D gene (5 bases). From germline, CDR1 is SGHTA and CDR2 FQGTGA. The germline V and J ends were trimmed by 2 bases and 1 base, with 11 bases remaining between them. The CDR3 loop spans 15 amino acids. CDR3 coding DNA: TGTGCCAGCAGCTTAGGCGGCCGGGGCCAAGAGACCCAGTACTTC. Translated: CASSLGGRGQETQYF.

The sample holds many counts of this clonotype. The chain employs TRBV3-1 and TRBJ2-7; D ambiguous. Germline values: CDR1 LGHDT, CDR2 YNNKEL (reference sequence). This CDR3 is 14 amino acids long. V was shortened by 4 bases and J by 0 bases, with 10 bases between the two germline ends. As DNA, the CDR3 is TGTGCCAGCAGCCCCACCCAGACCTCCTACGAGCAGTACTTC. Translating it yields CASSPTQTSYEQYF.

The chain recombines TRBV28 with TRBJ1-3, with 7 bases identical to TRBD1. The CDR3 has 15 residues. Per germline, CDR1 MDHEN and CDR2 SYDVKM. The trim removed 8 bases at V and 0 bases at J, leaving 7 bases unmatched. CDR3 sequence: CASSGRDSSGNTIYF. The CDR3 DNA follows: TGTGCCAGCTCCGGCCGGGACAGCTCTGGAAACACCATATATTTT.

The V and J genes are TRBV6-6 and TRBJ1-3; possible D gene TRBD1, 5 bases. The V gene lost 0 bases and the J gene lost 3 bases, with 15 bases spanning the gap. CDR3 length equals 17 residues. Germline CDR1 and CDR2: MNHNY and SVGAGI (reference sequence). The chain's CDR3 is CASSYSISGGGGNTIYF. As DNA, the CDR3 is TGTGCCAGCAGTTACTCGATATCGGGGGGAGGTGGAAACACCATATATTTT.

The CDR3, as DNA: TGTGCCATCAGTGAGTCCGGGCCTGTTGGCACCGGGGAGCTGTTTTTT. This sequence encodes CAISESGPVGTGELFF. The V and J genes are TRBV10-3 and TRBJ2-2; no reliable D call. With 0 bases removed from V and 4 bases from J, the gap between germline ends came to 12 bases. The CDR3 is 16 amino acids. CDR1 and CDR2 from the germline V gene are ENHRY and SYGVKD.

The sample holds many counts of this clonotype. The chain employs TRBV20-1 and TRBJ1-2, with D hard to call. CDR1 and CDR2 (germline): DFQATT, SNEGSKA (reference sequence). Trimming shortened V by 3 bases and J by 4 bases, and 15 bases separated the two germline ends. This CDR3 is built from 14 residues. Here the CDR3 reads CSASLDLEFYGYTF. Written as DNA, the CDR3 is TGCAGTGCTAGTCTCGACCTGGAATTCTATGGCTACACCTTC.

J is TRBJ2-1 and V is TRBV11-2; D is perhaps TRBD1 or TRBD2 (5 bases each). The V end was cut by 0 bases, the J end by 3 bases, with 15 bases between. Germline V lookup: CDR1 SGHAT, CDR2 FQNNGV. The CDR3 has 17 amino acids. The CDR3 reads CASSLEIRGKDYNEQFF. The CDR3, as DNA: TGTGCCAGCAGCTTAGAAATACGGGGCAAGGACTACAATGAGCAGTTCTTC.

V is TRBV29-1 and J is TRBJ2-3, with D perhaps TRBD1 (5 bases). The CDR3 has 12 amino acids. Germline CDR1 and CDR2: SQVTM and ANQGSEA. Trimming shortened V by 4 bases and J by 1 base, and 6 bases separated the two germline ends. The CDR3 loop is CSVVTGTDTQYF. CDR3 nucleotides: TGCAGCGTTGTGACAGGCACAGATACGCAGTATTTT.

This clonotype was seen at least ten times. This chain uses TRBV5-1 with TRBJ1-2, with D maybe TRBD1 (5 bases). With 5 bases removed from V and 0 bases from J, the gap between germline ends came to 11 bases. CDR1 is SGHRS and CDR2 is YFSETQ in the germline V gene. The CDR3 is made up of 14 amino acids. CDR3 in amino acids: CASRRGGSNYGYTF. CDR3 nucleotide sequence: TGCGCCAGCAGACGGGGCGGATCTAACTATGGCTACACCTTC.

This clonotype was seen ten or more times. The chain links TRBV19 to TRBJ1-5; D is undetermined. V shed 3 bases and J shed 10 bases, with 13 bases lying between them. This CDR3 spans 13 amino acids. CDR1 is LNHDA and CDR2 is SQIVND in the germline V gene (reference sequence). This CDR3 reads CASSMAGRYPQHF. CDR3 coding DNA: TGTGCCAGTAGTATGGCCGGTAGGTATCCCCAGCATTTT.

The V gene is TRBV6-2 or TRBV6-3, the J gene TRBJ2-1; TRBD2 matches 8 bases. J was trimmed by 3 bases and V by 6 bases; bases with no gene match: 7. This CDR3 contains 15 residues. CDR1 and CDR2 from the germline V gene are MNHEY and SVGEGT. The DNA of the CDR3 is TGTGCCAGCAGCCCCGGGACTAGTTACTACAATGAGCAGTTCTTC. This encodes CASSPGTSYYNEQFF.

In this sample, this clonotype turned up many times. The chain has TRBV15 and TRBJ2-6, with 9 bases aligning to TRBD1. The germline V gene encodes CDR1 LNHNV and CDR2 YYDKDF (reference sequence). The length of the CDR3 is 20 residues. Trimming removed 0 bases from V and 1 base from J; junction bases left unmatched: 10. The DNA for the CDR3 is TGTGCCACCAGCAGAGATCTATGGAGGACAGGGGTATCTGGGGCCAACGTCCTGACTTTC. The encoded protein is CATSRDLWRTGVSGANVLTF.

This clonotype was picked up many times. The gene calls are TRBV7-8 and TRBJ2-7; D is tentatively TRBD1 or TRBD2 (5 bases each). The ends were cut back, 7 bases at V and 7 bases at J, with 26 bases in the middle. CDR1 is SGHVS and CDR2 is FQNEAQ in the germline V gene. The CDR3 runs 16 residues. CDR3 protein: CASTSPPRDPGWEQYF. The CDR3 coding sequence is TGTGCCAGCACCTCGCCCCCCCGGGACCCTGGTTGGGAGCAGTACTTC.

This clonotype was recorded many times. The rearrangement joins TRBV2 to TRBJ2-3; no clear D. V was pared by 5 bases and J by 7 bases, with 7 bases between. CDR1 SNHLY and CDR2 FYNNEI come from the germline V gene. This CDR3 is built from 11 residues. The CDR3 coding sequence is TGTGCCAGCAGTTCTAGGTATACGCAGTATTTT. It codes for CASSSRYTQYF.

Regarding this clonotype: This sequence is one base from a far larger clone and is likely a read error. The V gene is TRBV10-3, the J gene TRBJ1-1; 7 nucleotides align to TRBD1. CDR1 and CDR2 from the germline V gene are ENHRY and SYGVKD. Trimming at V came to 5 bases and at J to 1 base, leaving 4 bases not matched to a gene. This CDR3 comprises 14 residues. This chain's CDR3 is CAISPTGTNTEAFF. The CDR3 DNA is TGTGCCATCAGTCCGACAGGGACGAACACTGAAGCTTTCTTT.

This clonotype was recorded many times. The chain employs TRBV7-2 and TRBJ2-1, with D maybe TRBD2 (6 bases). The germline gives CDR1 SGHTA, CDR2 FQGNSA. The CDR3 totals 16 residues. V lost 1 base, J lost 1 base, and 11 bases lay in between. CDR3 residues: CASSLGRDRSYNEQFF. CDR3 bases: TGTGCCAGCAGCTTAGGGCGGGATCGGTCCTACAATGAGCAGTTCTTC.

The V and J genes are TRBV27 and TRBJ2-1; TRBD2 matches 10 bases. V shed 5 bases, J shed 7 bases, and the junction held 11 bases outside the gene matches. There are 16 residues in the CDR3. Germline V CDR1 and CDR2: MNHEY, SMNVEV (reference sequence). Here the CDR3 DNA reads TGTGCCAGCAGTGACCTCTTAGCGGGAGGAGTGAATGAGCAGTTCTTC. Encoded protein: CASSDLLAGGVNEQFF.

This clonotype appeared many times. The V call is TRBV5-6, the J call TRBJ2-2, with 7 positions matching TRBD1. Germline lookup yields CDR1 SGHDT and CDR2 YYEEEE. V was clipped by 2 bases and J by 1 base; unmatched bases: 2. CDR3 length equals 15 residues. Here the CDR3 DNA reads TGTGCCAGCAGCTTTTGGGACAGGAACACCGGGGAGCTGTTTTTT. As protein: CASSFWDRNTGELFF.

This clonotype has a count of ten or more. The chain links TRBV12-3 or TRBV12-4 to TRBJ1-2, with D possibly being TRBD1 (6 bases). The CDR3 extends over 15 amino acids. V lost 5 bases, J lost 0 bases, and 13 bases lay in between. Here the CDR3 reads CASSPDRKANYGYTF. CDR3 in DNA: TGTGCCAGCAGTCCCGACAGGAAAGCTAACTATGGCTACACCTTC.

This chain uses TRBV11-3 with TRBJ2-1; unclear D gene. In germline, CDR1 is SGHNT, CDR2 YENEEA. V lost 5 bases, J lost 7 bases, and 3 bases lay in between. The CDR3 totals 10 residues. In DNA, the CDR3 is TGTGCCAGCAGCAAGAATGAGCAGTTCTTC. This codes for CASSKNEQFF.

This clonotype was detected many times. The CDR3 region is CACWVTGTSGGYYEQYF. The DNA for the CDR3 is TGTGCCTGTTGGGTGACCGGGACTAGCGGGGGGTACTACGAGCAGTACTTC. The chain has TRBV30 and TRBJ2-7, with 15 bases matching TRBD2. Trimming took 6 bases from V and 3 from J; bases not matched to a gene: 12. CDR1 is GTSNPN and CDR2 is SVGIG in the germline V gene (reference sequence). The CDR3 contains 17 residues.

This clonotype has at least ten counts. The J gene is TRBJ1-2, the V gene TRBV2; weak D call: TRBD1 (5 bases). Trimming shortened V by 7 bases and J by 4 bases, and 10 bases separated the two germline ends. CDR1 and CDR2 from the germline V gene are SNHLY and FYNNEI. This CDR3 is 12 amino acids long. As DNA, the CDR3 is TGTGCCAGCATTCAGGGCGGCTATGGCTACACCTTC. Protein product: CASIQGGYGYTF.

About this clonotype: It may be a read error: a sequence one base away is much more abundant. The V gene is TRBV5-4, the J gene TRBJ1-4; the match to TRBD1 covers 7 bases. CDR3 length equals 15 residues. In germline, CDR1 is SGHNT, CDR2 YYREEE (reference sequence). The CDR3 loop is CVSSANRGLNEKLFF. The CDR3 nucleotides are TGTGTCAGCAGCGCAAACAGGGGCCTAAATGAAAAACTGTTTTTT.

In this sample, this clonotype turned up many times. V gene TRBV6-2 or TRBV6-3 combines with J gene TRBJ2-6, with TRBD2 matching 10 bases. J lost 0 bases, V lost 5 bases, and 4 bases had no gene match. The CDR3 loop spans 17 amino acids. From germline, CDR1 is MNHEY and CDR2 SVGEGT. The CDR3 nucleotides read TGTGCCAGCAGTCTCGGACTAGCGGTCTCTGGGGCCAACGTCCTGACTTTC. Protein: CASSLGLAVSGANVLTF.

This clonotype was seen many times. The CDR3 here is CASSEFGRGFGTEAFF. The CDR3 DNA follows: TGTGCCAGCAGTGAATTCGGCAGGGGATTTGGCACTGAAGCTTTCTTT. The chain combines TRBV25-1 with TRBJ1-1; possible D gene TRBD1, 6 bases. Germline-derived CDR1 and CDR2 are MGHDK and SYGVNS. This CDR3 spans 16 amino acids. Trimming cost V 1 base and J 4 bases, with 16 bases left between them.